This TCR beta chain was recorded in a study of CXCR3-negative and CXCR3-positive naive CD8 T cells. Overall study findings and caveats: Relative to CXCR3-negative naive cells, CXCR3-positive naive cells had more hydrophobic TRB CDR3s.

Naive cells were sorted as CD45RO-, CCR7+, CD27+ and CD95-. With respect to this clonotype: Its antigen is not identified.

This CDR3 is 19 amino acids long. TRB cDNA was prepared as libraries by UMI-labeled 5' RACE. TCRdb re-called the 5' RACE reads, yielding one record per CDR3 amino acid sequence without DNA. The table lists several thousand distinct CDR3 sequences. This sequence joins TRBV7-1 and TRBJ2-2; the TCRdb call, TRBD2, lacks DNA for checking. TRBV7-1 is annotated as an ORF whose role is uncertain. The source material was naive CXCR3+ CD8+ T cells from blood. The sample's subset: CD45RO-CCR7+CD27+CD95- naive CD8+ T cells expressing CXCR3 (TNR3+). The source of this sequence is a human donor in good health. Some clones in this sample may be carry-over from other donors' samples. The CDR3 here is CASSSTVLAGVVNTGELFF.